This TCR beta chain was captured in a study of CD8 T cells in ankylosing spondylitis. The germline CDR1 and CDR2 sequences are MNHEY and SMNVEV (reference sequence). CDR3 size: 14 residues. The V end was cut by 5 bases, the J end by 0 bases, with 10 bases between. Construction of TCR beta libraries was performed using quantitative 5'-RACE with molecular barcodes. Each CDR3 protein is one row after TCRdb ran MiXCR on the 5' RACE reads. The profile shows hundreds of thousands of distinct CDR3 sequences, roughly 26% of them singletons. Overall study results and limits: Matched ankylosing spondylitis synovial fluid reportedly showed significant enrichment of disease-linked clones. A TCR beta motif of eight or nine highly homologous variants seemed to mark ankylosing spondylitis blood. Disease-linked clones had a CD8+ phenotype and relatively low frequency in peripheral blood.

Details on this clonotype: Its antigen is still unknown.

The sequence was obtained from a male donor with ankylosing spondylitis. This chain links TRBV27 with TRBJ2-5; no reliable D call. The sample was blood, either unsorted or a sorted T cell fraction (not recorded which). Here the CDR3 DNA reads TGTGCCAGCAGTCCTAACTGGGACCAAGAGACCCAGTACTTC. Protein product: CASSPNWDQETQYF.